A selection of T cell receptor beta chains follows, all from one sample in a study of spatial heterogeneity in lung cancer. TCRdb reprocessed the 5' RACE reads via MiXCR and lists one record per CDR3 protein. The sample holds tens of thousands of distinct CDR3 sequences, 6.5% to 8% seen once. The specimen comprised PBMCs, sampled at surgery. The receptors were sampled from a male donor with early-stage non-small cell lung cancer. Each CDR3 is given with its conserved first and last residue. A D gene is named only where the DNA matches it firmly. Expanded clones get a size class; other rows say once, few or many, or leave the size out.

D	size	V	J	DNA	CDR3
TRBD1	many	TRBV10-3	TRBJ1-5	TGTGCCATCAGTGACCCGGTACAGGGGGCTGGTCAGCCCCAGCATTTT	CAISDPVQGAGQPQHF
NA	medium-sized	TRBV7-2	TRBJ1-2	TGTGCCAGCAGTTTAGGGGGGCTATCCCATGGCTACACCTTC	CASSLGGLSHGYTF
TRBD2	many	TRBV28	TRBJ2-3	TGTGCCAGCAGTCGCCGACGGGCAGCGGGGGAACGGGATACGCAGTATTTT	CASSRRRAAGERDTQYF
NA	NA	TRBV20-1	TRBJ1-6	TGCAGTGCCAGACCCCTATCTAGCTCCTATAATTCACCCCTCCACTTT	CSARPLSSSYNSPLHF
NA	many	TRBV28	TRBJ1-5	TGTGCCAGCAGTTCGAACGCCGGGGGTCTTAGCAATCAGCCCCAGCATTTT	CASSSNAGGLSNQPQHF
NA	many	TRBV2	TRBJ2-2	TGTGCCAGCGGAGGGGCAAGGACCGGGGAGCTGTTTTTT	CASGGARTGELFF
NA	many	TRBV24-1	TRBJ1-1	TGTGCCACCAGTTTAGGTGGGGGCACTGAAGCTTTCTTT	CATSLGGGTEAFF
TRBD1	many	TRBV24-1	TRBJ2-2	TGTGCCACCAGTGATTTGATGGGGACAGTTCCCACCGGGGAGCTGTTTTTT	CATSDLMGTVPTGELFF
TRBD1	medium-sized	TRBV5-1	TRBJ1-1	TGCGCCAGCAGGGCCGGGACAGAGACTGAAGCTTTCTTT	CASRAGTETEAFF
NA	many	TRBV3-1	TRBJ1-5	TGTGCCAGCAGCCTACGGGACCTTACGGGCAATCAGCCCCAGCATTTT	CASSLRDLTGNQPQHF
NA	many	TRBV12-3/TRBV12-4	TRBJ1-1	TGTGCCAGCAGTAGGGCCAGGGGAGCCACTGAAGCTTTCTTT	CASSRARGATEAFF
NA	many	TRBV4-2	TRBJ1-2	TGTGCCAGCAGCCAAGCCGGCCTCCACAGAGATGGCTATGGCTACACCTTC	CASSQAGLHRDGYGYTF
TRBD1	few	TRBV27	TRBJ2-7	TGTGCCAGCAGTTTTACAGGGGGCCCCTACGAGCAGTACTTC	CASSFTGGPYEQYF
NA	few	TRBV12-5	TRBJ1-3	TGTGCTAGTGGTTCCCCAGGGTACGGAAACACCATATATTTT	CASGSPGYGNTIYF
NA	many	TRBV7-2	TRBJ1-1	TGTGCCAGCAGCTTTCGGACGGTGAACACTGAAGCTTTCTTT	CASSFRTVNTEAFF
NA	many	TRBV5-4	TRBJ2-2	TGTGCCAGCAGCTTGGGCACCAGCCAACCCGGGGAGCTGTTTTTT	CASSLGTSQPGELFF
TRBD2	many	TRBV5-5	TRBJ2-7	TGTGCCAGCAGCGCGACTAGCGGGCTCTACGAGCAGTACTTC	CASSATSGLYEQYF
NA	medium-sized	TRBV4-1	TRBJ2-2	TGCGCCAGCAGCCAGGAGACCGGGACCACTGGCGGGGAGCTGTTTTTT	CASSQETGTTGGELFF
NA	many	TRBV12-3/TRBV12-4	TRBJ1-1	TGTGCCAGCAGCACAGGGTACGGAAACACTGAAGCTTTCTTT	CASSTGYGNTEAFF
TRBD1	many	TRBV5-1	TRBJ1-1	TGCGCCAGCAGCCCCTGGACAGGACTGAACACTGAAGCTTTCTTT	CASSPWTGLNTEAFF
NA	many	TRBV24-1	TRBJ1-5	TGTGCCACCAGCGGTCAAGCCCGTCAGCCCCAGCATTTT	CATSGQARQPQHF
TRBD1	many	TRBV29-1	TRBJ1-1	TGCAGCGCATCGCGACAGGGCGCTGAAGCTTTCTTT	CSASRQGAEAFF
NA	few	TRBV7-8	TRBJ1-5	TGTGCCAGCAGCTTAGGGAATCAGCCCCAGCATTTT	CASSLGNQPQHF
NA	many	TRBV21-1	TRBJ1-2	TGTGCCAGCAGCAAAGCGGCAGGCATAGACTATGGCTACACCTTC	CASSKAAGIDYGYTF
TRBD2	many	TRBV5-1	TRBJ2-1	TGCGCCAGCAGCTTGACTAGCGGGGGAGACAATGAGCAGTTCTTC	CASSLTSGGDNEQFF
TRBD1	many	TRBV20-1	TRBJ1-5	TGCAGTGCCAAACAGGGGGGGCAGTGGCAGCCCCAGCATTTT	CSAKQGGQWQPQHF
NA	many	TRBV6-2/TRBV6-3	TRBJ1-5	TGTGCCAGCAGCAACACAGGATTTAGCAATCAGCCCCAGCATTTT	CASSNTGFSNQPQHF
TRBD1	many	TRBV5-1	TRBJ2-2	TGCGCCAGCAGCTTGGTCCTGAGGACAGGGCTAAACACCGGGGAGCTGTTTTTT	CASSLVLRTGLNTGELFF
NA	few	TRBV10-1	TRBJ1-1	TGCGCCAGCAGTATCGGAACGAACACTGAAGCTTTCTTT	CASSIGTNTEAFF
NA	many	TRBV27	TRBJ1-1	TGTGCCAGCAGTTTCAATCCAGGGGTTGCCACTGAAGCTTTCTTT	CASSFNPGVATEAFF
TRBD2	NA	TRBV12-5	TRBJ2-2	TGTGCTAGTGGTTACCGAGGACTAGCGGGGGCCTTAGTTACCGGGGAGCTGTTTTTT	CASGYRGLAGALVTGELFF
TRBD2	many	TRBV20-1	TRBJ2-5	TGCAGTGCTAGAGTAATCGGACTAGCGGGAGGCAGGGAGACCCAGTACTTC	CSARVIGLAGGRETQYF
NA	few	TRBV24-1	TRBJ2-4	TGTGCCACCAGTGATCCCCTGGACAGCCCCAAAAACATTCAGTACTTC	CATSDPLDSPKNIQYF
NA	many	TRBV28	TRBJ2-7	TGTGCCAGCAGTTTAGCTGGGGGCTTACGGGCCTACGAGCAGTACTTC	CASSLAGGLRAYEQYF
NA	many	TRBV4-1	TRBJ2-5	TGCGCCAGCAGCCAAGTGGCTTACCAAGAGACCCAGTACTTC	CASSQVAYQETQYF
NA	many	TRBV21-1	TRBJ1-5	TGTGCCAGTAGAGGGTTTTCGACAGGGGGCGTAAGGAGCAATCAGCCCCAGCATTTT	CASRGFSTGGVRSNQPQHF
TRBD2	NA	TRBV24-1	TRBJ2-3	TGTGCCACCAGTGATCCCGCAGCGGGAGGGGCAGATACGCAGTATTTT	CATSDPAAGGADTQYF
NA	few	TRBV20-1	TRBJ2-7	TGCAGTGCTAGATTTCCGGGGGGCCTGGACGAGCAGTACTTC	CSARFPGGLDEQYF
TRBD1	many	TRBV5-1	TRBJ1-4	TGCGCCAGCAGCTCTGGACAGGGATATGAAAAACTGTTTTTT	CASSSGQGYEKLFF
NA	NA	TRBV30	TRBJ1-2	TGTGCCTGGAGTGCGCCCCTAGCTAACTATGGCTACACCTTC	CAWSAPLANYGYTF
TRBD2	NA	TRBV24-1	TRBJ2-7	TGTGCCACCAGTGATAAGGGACTAGCGGGAGAGGGCCGGTACGACGAGCAGTACTTC	CATSDKGLAGEGRYDEQYF
TRBD2	NA	TRBV5-6	TRBJ2-3	TGTGCCAGCAGCTCCCCTAGCGGGGGCACAGATACGCAGTATTTT	CASSSPSGGTDTQYF
TRBD1	many	TRBV28	TRBJ2-5	TGTGCCAGCAGGGGACAGGGCACGGGGACCCAGTACTTC	CASRGQGTGTQYF
NA	NA	TRBV7-2	TRBJ2-3	TGTGCCAGCCGGGTTGTAGGGGATACGCAGTATTTT	CASRVVGDTQYF
TRBD2	many	TRBV29-1	TRBJ2-3	TGCAGCGTTGGAGGGGCTAGCGGAATTAGCACAGATACGCAGTATTTT	CSVGGASGISTDTQYF
NA	NA	TRBV5-4	TRBJ2-1	TGTGCCAGCAGCCCCACAGGGAGCTCCTACAATGAGCAGTTCTTC	CASSPTGSSYNEQFF
NA	many	TRBV7-3	TRBJ2-1	TGTGCCAGCAGCCCGCGCCCGGCGGTTCATTACAATGAGCAGTTCTTC	CASSPRPAVHYNEQFF
TRBD1	many	TRBV28	TRBJ1-1	TGTGCCAGCAGTTTGACAGGGCTGCAAGCTTTCTTT	CASSLTGLQAFF
NA	many	TRBV20-1	TRBJ1-3	TGCAGTGCTAGAGATCGGCAGGGGATCCCTGGAAACACCATATATTTT	CSARDRQGIPGNTIYF
TRBD2	few	TRBV28	TRBJ2-5	TGTGCCATAAAGCAAGTAGCGGGGGGCCGAGGGGACCAACAAGAGACCCAGTACTTC	CAIKQVAGGRGDQQETQYF
TRBD1	medium-sized	TRBV29-1	TRBJ2-7	TGCAGCGTCAGGACAGGGCGGCTCGAGCAGTACTTC	CSVRTGRLEQYF
NA	many	TRBV6-2/TRBV6-3	TRBJ2-2	TGTGCCAGCCTCAGCGTTTCGCTTTCCGGGGAGCTGTTTTTT	CASLSVSLSGELFF
TRBD1	NA	TRBV4-1	TRBJ2-5	TGCGCCAGCAGCCAAGAAAGTGCTTTATCGGGGACAGCCCAAGAGACCCAGTACTTC	CASSQESALSGTAQETQYF
NA	many	TRBV5-1	TRBJ2-3	TGCGCCAGCAGTCAAGGTGTGGGGGTACGCACAGATACGCAGTATTTT	CASSQGVGVRTDTQYF
NA	many	TRBV9	TRBJ2-3	TGTGCCAGCAGCGTAGCGCGGACAGATAGCACAGATACGCAGTATTTT	CASSVARTDSTDTQYF